The source of this T cell receptor (beta chain) is a study of T cells after posttransplantation cyclophosphamide. Study results and limitations: Donor-recipient repertoire similarity was low at 1-2 months, rising over year one. Skin or GI-infiltrating T cells shared few TRB sequences with blood. TRB clonality was highly associated with recipient CMV seropositivity and reactivation.

With regard to this clone: Antigen specificity is unknown.

The CDR3 contains 17 residues. Germline V gene sequence: CDR1 LNHDA, CDR2 SQIVND (reference sequence). Between the trimmed V and J ends, which lost 3 bases and 1 base, there was a span of 17 bases. Clones were read by immunoSEQ multiplex PCR, and TCRdb kept only the in-frame ones, dropping some. Found here are approximately 22,000 clones, almost 75% of them singletons; the top ten hold approximately 0.59%. On the day of bone marrow donation, the related graft donor provided peripheral blood. Specimen: memory CD4+ T cells sorted from PBMCs. This receptor was taken from a woman aged 55-69 years in good health, CMV-negative, and a related stem cell transplant donor. V usage is TRBV19 and J usage is TRBJ2-3; weak D call: TRBD2 (5 bases). The CDR3 DNA reads as TGTGCCAGTAGTATCCCGACTACCCCACCAGGCACAGATACGCAGTATTTT. Protein sequence: CASSIPTTPPGTDTQYF. Drawing the rest from reference TRBV19 and TRBJ2-3, the complete variable domain is DGGITQSPKYLFRKEGQNVTLSCEQNLNHDAMYWYRQDPGQGLRLIYYSQIVNDFQKGDIAEGYSVSREKKESFPLTVTSAQKNPTAFYLCASSIPTTPPGTDTQYFGPGTRLTVL.